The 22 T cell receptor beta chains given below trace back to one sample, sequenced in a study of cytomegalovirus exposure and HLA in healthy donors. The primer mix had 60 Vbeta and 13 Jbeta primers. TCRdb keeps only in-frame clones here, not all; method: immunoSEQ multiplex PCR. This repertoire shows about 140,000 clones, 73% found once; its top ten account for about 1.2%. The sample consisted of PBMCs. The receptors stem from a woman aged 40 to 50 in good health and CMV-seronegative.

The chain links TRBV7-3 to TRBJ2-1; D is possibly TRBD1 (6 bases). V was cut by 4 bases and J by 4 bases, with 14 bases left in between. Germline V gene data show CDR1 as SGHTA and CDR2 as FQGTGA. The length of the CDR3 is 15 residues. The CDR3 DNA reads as TGTGCCAGCAGCTCCAAGGGGACAACTTACAATGAGCAGTTCTTC. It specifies CASSSKGTTYNEQFF. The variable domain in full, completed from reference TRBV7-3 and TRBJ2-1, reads GAGVSQTPSNKVTEKGKYVELRCDPISGHTALYWYRQSLGQGPEFLIYFQGTGAADDSGLPNDRFFAVRPEGSVSTLKIQRTERGDSAVYLCASSSKGTTYNEQFFGPGTRLTVL.

This CDR3 is CASSQEEGALYNEQFF. As DNA, the CDR3 is TGTGCCAGCAGCCAAGAAGAGGGGGCCCTTTACAATGAGCAGTTCTTC. The chain combines TRBV4-2 with TRBJ2-1; 7 nucleotides agree with TRBD1. V shed 0 bases and J 4 bases; nucleotides not matched to a gene: 6. The CDR3 has 16 amino acids. Germline lookup yields CDR1 LGHNA and CDR2 YNFKEQ.

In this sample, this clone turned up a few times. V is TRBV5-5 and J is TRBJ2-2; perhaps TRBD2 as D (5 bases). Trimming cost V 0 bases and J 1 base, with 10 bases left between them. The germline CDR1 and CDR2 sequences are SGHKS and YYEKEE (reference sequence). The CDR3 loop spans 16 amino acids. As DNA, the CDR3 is TGTGCCAGCAGCTTGGGGCTAGCACAGAACACCGGGGAGCTGTTTTTT. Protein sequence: CASSLGLAQNTGELFF.

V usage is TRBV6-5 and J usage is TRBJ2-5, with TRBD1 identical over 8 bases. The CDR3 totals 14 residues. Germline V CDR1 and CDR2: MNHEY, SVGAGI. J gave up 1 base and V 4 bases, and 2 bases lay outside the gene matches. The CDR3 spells CASSWGTGQETQYF. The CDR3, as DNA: TGTGCCAGCAGTTGGGGGACAGGCCAAGAGACCCAGTACTTC.

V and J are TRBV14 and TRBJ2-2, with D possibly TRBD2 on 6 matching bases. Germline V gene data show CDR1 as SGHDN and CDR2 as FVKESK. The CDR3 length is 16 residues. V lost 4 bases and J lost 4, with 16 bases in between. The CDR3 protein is CASSPLGGSGTGELFF. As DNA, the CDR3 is TGTGCCAGCAGCCCTCTCGGGGGATCGGGCACCGGGGAGCTGTTTTTT.

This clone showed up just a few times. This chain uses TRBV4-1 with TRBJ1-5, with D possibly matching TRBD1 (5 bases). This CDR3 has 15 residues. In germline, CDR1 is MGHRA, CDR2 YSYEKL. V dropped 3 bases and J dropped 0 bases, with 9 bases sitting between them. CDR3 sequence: CASSQEGISNQPQHF. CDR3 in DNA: TGCGCCAGCAGCCAGGAGGGGATTAGCAATCAGCCCCAGCATTTT.

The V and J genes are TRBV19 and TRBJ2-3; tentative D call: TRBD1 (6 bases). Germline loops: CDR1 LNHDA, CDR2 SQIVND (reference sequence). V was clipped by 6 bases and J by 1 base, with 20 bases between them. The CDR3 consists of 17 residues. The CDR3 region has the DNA TGTGCCAGTAGAGGACAGAGGATAGGAGCTGGCACAGATACGCAGTATTTT. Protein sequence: CASRGQRIGAGTDTQYF.

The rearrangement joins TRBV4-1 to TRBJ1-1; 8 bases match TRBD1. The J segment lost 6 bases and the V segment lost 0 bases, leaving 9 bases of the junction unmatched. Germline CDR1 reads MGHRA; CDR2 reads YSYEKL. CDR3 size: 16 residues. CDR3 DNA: TGCGCCAGCAGCCAAGATTCGACGGACAGGGTCTCTGAAGCTTTCTTT. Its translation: CASSQDSTDRVSEAFF.

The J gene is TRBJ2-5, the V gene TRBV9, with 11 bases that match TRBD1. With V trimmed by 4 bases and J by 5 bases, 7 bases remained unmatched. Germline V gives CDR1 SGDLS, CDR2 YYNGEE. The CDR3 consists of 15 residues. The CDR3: CASSPGQGARETQYF. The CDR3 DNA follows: TGTGCCAGCAGCCCCGGACAGGGGGCGAGGGAGACCCAGTACTTC. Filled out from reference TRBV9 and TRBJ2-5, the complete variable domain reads DSGVTQTPKHLITATGQRVTLRCSPRSGDLSVYWYQQSLDQGLQFLIQYYNGEERAKGNILERFSAQQFPDLHSELNLSSLELGDSALYFCASSPGQGARETQYFGPGTRLLVL.

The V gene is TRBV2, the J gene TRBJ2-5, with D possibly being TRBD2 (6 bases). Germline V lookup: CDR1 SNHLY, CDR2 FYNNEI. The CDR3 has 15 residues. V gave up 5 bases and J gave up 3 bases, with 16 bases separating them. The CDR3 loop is CASSPGTAAEETQYF. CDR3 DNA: TGTGCCAGCAGTCCTGGGACTGCGGCCGAAGAGACCCAGTACTTC. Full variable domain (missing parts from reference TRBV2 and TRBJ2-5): EPEVTQTPSHQVTQMGQEVILRCVPISNHLYFYWYRQILGQKVEFLVSFYNNEISEKSEIFDDQFSVERPDGSNFTLKIRSTKLEDSAMYFCASSPGTAAEETQYFGPGTRLLVL.

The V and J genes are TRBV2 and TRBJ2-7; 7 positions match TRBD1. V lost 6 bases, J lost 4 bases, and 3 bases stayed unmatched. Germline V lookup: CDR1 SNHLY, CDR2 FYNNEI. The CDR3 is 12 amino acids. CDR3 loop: CASSRRGYEQYF. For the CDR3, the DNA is TGTGCCAGCAGCCGCAGGGGGTACGAGCAGTACTTC.

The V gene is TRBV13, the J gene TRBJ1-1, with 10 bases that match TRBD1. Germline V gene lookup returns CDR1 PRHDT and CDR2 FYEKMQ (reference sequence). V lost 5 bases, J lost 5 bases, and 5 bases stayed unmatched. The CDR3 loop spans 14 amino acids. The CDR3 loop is CASSNRDRGTEAFF. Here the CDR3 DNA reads TGTGCCAGCAGCAATCGGGACAGGGGAACTGAAGCTTTCTTT.

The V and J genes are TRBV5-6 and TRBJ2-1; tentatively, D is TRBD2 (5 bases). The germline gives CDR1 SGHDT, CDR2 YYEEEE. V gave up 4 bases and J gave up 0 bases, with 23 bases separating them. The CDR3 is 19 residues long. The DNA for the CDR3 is TGTGCCAGCAGCCGAACTGCCCCGCCGGACTCGAGCTCCTACAATGAGCAGTTCTTC. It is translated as CASSRTAPPDSSSYNEQFF.

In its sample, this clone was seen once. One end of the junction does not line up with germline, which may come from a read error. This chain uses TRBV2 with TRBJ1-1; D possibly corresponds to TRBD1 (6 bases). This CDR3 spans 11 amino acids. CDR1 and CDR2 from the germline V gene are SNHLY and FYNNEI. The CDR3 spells CASRAEFRGYF. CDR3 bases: TGTGCCAGCAGAGCAGAATTTAGGGGGTACTTT.

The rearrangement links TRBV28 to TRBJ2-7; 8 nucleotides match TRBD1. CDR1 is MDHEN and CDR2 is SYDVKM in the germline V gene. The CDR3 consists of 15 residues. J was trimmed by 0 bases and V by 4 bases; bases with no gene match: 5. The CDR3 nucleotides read TGTGCCAGCAGTTCGTCCGGGACAGGCTCCTACGAGCAGTACGTC. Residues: CASSSSGTGSYEQYV.

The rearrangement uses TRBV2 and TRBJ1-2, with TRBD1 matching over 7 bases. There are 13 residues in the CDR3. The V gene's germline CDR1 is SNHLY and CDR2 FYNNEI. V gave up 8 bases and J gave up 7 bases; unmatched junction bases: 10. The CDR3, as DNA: TGTGCCAGCTACAGCAGCGCAGGGGGTGGCTACACCTTC. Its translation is CASYSSAGGGYTF.

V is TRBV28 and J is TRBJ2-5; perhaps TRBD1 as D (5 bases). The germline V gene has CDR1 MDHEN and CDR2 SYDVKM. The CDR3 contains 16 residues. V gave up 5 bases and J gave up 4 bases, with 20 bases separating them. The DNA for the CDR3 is TGTGCCAGCAGTCCCAATCGGATTGGTCAGGGAGAGACCCAGTACTTC. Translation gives CASSPNRIGQGETQYF.

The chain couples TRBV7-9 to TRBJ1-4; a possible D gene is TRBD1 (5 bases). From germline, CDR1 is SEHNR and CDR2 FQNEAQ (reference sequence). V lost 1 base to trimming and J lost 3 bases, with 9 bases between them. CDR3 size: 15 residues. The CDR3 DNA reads TGTGCCAGCAGCTTAGGTCCAGGGCCTAATGAAAAACTGTTTTTT. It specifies CASSLGPGPNEKLFF. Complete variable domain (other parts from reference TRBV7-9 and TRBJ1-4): DTGVSQNPRHKITKRGQNVTFRCDPISEHNRLYWYRQTLGQGPEFLTYFQNEAQLEKSRLLSDRFSAERPKGSFSTLEIQRTEQGDSAMYLCASSLGPGPNEKLFFGSGTQLSVL.

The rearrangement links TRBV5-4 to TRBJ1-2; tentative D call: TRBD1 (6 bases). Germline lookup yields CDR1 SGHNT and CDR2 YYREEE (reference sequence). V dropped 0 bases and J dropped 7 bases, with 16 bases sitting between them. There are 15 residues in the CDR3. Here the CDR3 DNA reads TGTGCCAGCAGCTTGGACATGCTGGGGGCGAGTGGCTACACCTTC. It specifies CASSLDMLGASGYTF.

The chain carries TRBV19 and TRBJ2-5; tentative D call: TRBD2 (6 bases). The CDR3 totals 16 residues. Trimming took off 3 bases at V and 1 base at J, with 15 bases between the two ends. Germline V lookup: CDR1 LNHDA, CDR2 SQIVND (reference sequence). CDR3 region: CASSILGRGSQETQYF. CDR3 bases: TGTGCCAGTAGTATCTTGGGTCGGGGGAGCCAAGAGACCCAGTACTTC.

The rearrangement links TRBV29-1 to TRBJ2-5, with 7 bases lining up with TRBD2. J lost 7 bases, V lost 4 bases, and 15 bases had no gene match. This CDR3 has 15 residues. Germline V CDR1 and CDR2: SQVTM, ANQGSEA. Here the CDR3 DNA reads TGCAGCGTTGTAGGGACTATCAGCCTCAATGTGACCCAGTACTTC. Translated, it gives CSVVGTISLNVTQYF.

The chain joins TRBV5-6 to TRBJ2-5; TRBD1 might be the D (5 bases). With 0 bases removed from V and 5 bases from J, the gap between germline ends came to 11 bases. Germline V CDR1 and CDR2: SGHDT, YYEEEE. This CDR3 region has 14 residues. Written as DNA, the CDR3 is TGTGCCAGCAGCTTGGACCACAGGTTGGAGACCCAGTACTTC. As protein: CASSLDHRLETQYF.